The 11 T cell receptor beta chains below all came from one sample that was sequenced in a study of T cells in Graves' hyperthyroidism and ophthalmopathy. Researchers amplified the TCR beta CDR3 regions from RNA transcripts. When the TCR CDR3 underwent first-round RT-PCR, the HTBI primer set was used. One entry per CDR3 protein results from TCRdb running MiXCR on the multiplex PCR reads. The sample shows approximately 610,000 distinct CDR3 sequences, about 14% of them seen only once. Source material: blood. Every receptor here comes from a woman in her 40s with Graves' ophthalmopathy.

This clonotype came up many times. This chain uses TRBV6-1 with TRBJ2-2; 8 nucleotides agree with TRBD1. The trim removed 2 bases at V and 5 bases at J, leaving 4 bases unmatched. The V gene's germline CDR1 is MNHNS and CDR2 SASEGT. The CDR3 length is 15 residues. The DNA for the CDR3 is TGTGCCAGCAGTGAACAGGGGGCTCAAACCGGGGAGCTGTTTTTT. It codes for CASSEQGAQTGELFF.

The V gene is TRBV27, the J gene TRBJ1-2; D is perhaps TRBD1 (6 bases). The CDR3 runs to 15 residues. The germline gives CDR1 MNHEY, CDR2 SMNVEV (reference sequence). Trimming took off 4 bases at V and 4 bases at J, with 16 bases between the two ends. For the CDR3, the DNA is TGTGCCAGCAGTTCCCTGGGCGGGGGCGCCTATGGCTACACCTTC. It translates to CASSSLGGGAYGYTF.

The chain uses TRBV11-1 and TRBJ1-5, with 9 bases aligning to TRBD1. This CDR3 spans 16 amino acids. Germline V gives CDR1 SGHAT, CDR2 FQDESV (reference sequence). Trimming at V came to 6 bases and at J to 2 bases, leaving 8 bases not matched to a gene. For the CDR3, the DNA is TGTGCCAGCAGGGGGGACAGGGCGATGCGCAATCAGCCCCAGCATTTT. Translating it yields CASRGDRAMRNQPQHF.

This clonotype showed up many times. The rearrangement uses TRBV15 and TRBJ2-7; maybe TRBD2 (5 bases). Trimming shortened V by 3 bases and J by 3 bases, and 24 bases separated the two germline ends. CDR1 and CDR2 (germline): LNHNV, YYDKDF (reference sequence). The CDR3 runs 18 residues. CDR3 protein: CATSSRRGVTRGSYEQYF. The CDR3 DNA sequence: TGTGCCACCAGCAGCAGACGGGGTGTTACCAGAGGCAGCTACGAGCAGTACTTC.

This clonotype was found many times. The chain has TRBV3-1 and TRBJ1-1, with D unclear. Looked up from germline, CDR1 is LGHDT and CDR2 is YNNKEL (reference sequence). The CDR3 spans 13 residues. V shed 1 base and J shed 5 bases, with 8 bases lying between them. The CDR3 DNA reads as TGTGCCAGCAGCCAAGGCTTGGGAACTGAAGCTTTCTTT. This translates into CASSQGLGTEAFF. Full variable domain (remainder filled in from reference TRBV3-1 and TRBJ1-1): DTAVSQTPKYLVTQMGNDKSIKCEQNLGHDTMYWYKQDSKKFLKIMFSYNNKELIINETVPNRFSPKSPDKAHLNLHINSLELGDSAVYFCASSQGLGTEAFFGQGTRLTVV.

This clonotype was counted many times. The rearrangement uses TRBV20-1 and TRBJ2-5; TRBD2 is a possible D gene (6 bases). V shed 5 bases and J shed 5 bases, with 18 bases lying between them. This CDR3 is built from 14 residues. Germline V gives CDR1 DFQATT, CDR2 SNEGSKA (reference sequence). The CDR3 sequence is CSAPTRRGSETQYF. CDR3 sequence (DNA): TGCAGTGCTCCGACTAGGAGGGGTTCCGAGACCCAGTACTTC.

J is TRBJ2-3 and V is TRBV6-2 or TRBV6-3; D is undetermined. V lost 6 bases to trimming and J lost 4 bases, with 20 bases between them. This CDR3 is built from 16 residues. In germline, CDR1 is MNHEY, CDR2 SVGEGT. Here the CDR3 DNA reads TGTGCCAGCAGGACTCCGAGCCCCCGGCGCCCAGATACGCAGTATTTT. Translated: CASRTPSPRRPDTQYF.

In its sample, this clonotype was seen many times. V is TRBV11-2 and J is TRBJ1-2, with D possibly being TRBD1 (6 bases). CDR3 length: 16 residues. CDR1 and CDR2 (germline): SGHAT, FQNNGV. V was cut by 2 bases and J by 5 bases, with 18 bases left in between. The CDR3 region is CASSLNPPGGLYGYTF. The CDR3 coding sequence is TGTGCCAGCAGCTTAAACCCCCCGGGGGGGCTTTATGGCTACACCTTC.

V gene TRBV6-5 combines with J gene TRBJ2-7; D possibly matches TRBD1 or TRBD2 (5 bases each). V shed 0 bases and J shed 3 bases, with 12 bases lying between them. The CDR3 covers 15 residues. Per the germline V gene, CDR1 is MNHEY and CDR2 is SVGAGI. The CDR3 reads CASSYSGVQLYEQYF. The CDR3 DNA sequence: TGTGCCAGCAGTTACTCGGGGGTCCAGCTCTACGAGCAGTACTTC.

This clonotype was counted ten times or more. The chain carries TRBV6-2 or TRBV6-3 and TRBJ1-5; TRBD1 aligns across 8 bases. Losses at the gene ends were 6 bases for V and 4 bases for J; bases not matched to a gene: 2. Germline values: CDR1 MNHEY, CDR2 SVGEGT. The CDR3 length is 13 residues. CDR3 amino acids: CASRRQGNQPQHF. CDR3 nucleotides: TGTGCCAGCAGGCGACAGGGGAATCAGCCCCAGCATTTT.

This clonotype appeared many times. The chain joins TRBV27 to TRBJ1-5; D perhaps matches TRBD1 (6 bases). This CDR3 comprises 17 residues. V was cut by 3 bases and J by 3 bases, with 18 bases left in between. The germline V gene has CDR1 MNHEY and CDR2 SMNVEV (reference sequence). CDR3 sequence (DNA): TGTGCCAGCAGTTTGGTCCCCCTTACAGGGAACAATCAGCCCCAGCATTTT. It translates to CASSLVPLTGNNQPQHF.